This TCR beta chain came from a study of synovial regulatory T cells in juvenile arthritis (dated by TCRdb to the mid-2010s). Notes on the research overall: Among sequenced patients, a few were therapy-naive, one received methotrexate plus infliximab, several received methotrexate, and one had no treatment information. The study compared TCRbeta CDR3 repertoires of blood iaTreg cells, other blood Treg cells and synovial fluid Treg cells from matched patient samples. Effector T cell subsets were also sequenced in the study cohort for comparisons, but only blood and synovial fluid Treg cells are covered by the Treg dataset alone. TCR repertoire comparisons included Treg and Teff subsets from approximately eleven JIA patients with active disease.

The donors for the TCR repertoire analysis were around eleven juvenile idiopathic arthritis patients with active disease who had not reached inactive disease, of whom 3 were polyarticular and 8 were oligoarticular. The TCR-sequenced patients had a median age of about 12 years (range roughly 2.2-22.9) and median disease duration of around 7 years (range 0.2-19.1). Samples for TCR repertoire analysis came from two centres in Italy. Peripheral blood mononuclear cells were separated using a Histopaque-1077 density gradient and frozen in about 90% FCS with approximately 10% DMSO. In regard to this clone: Its antigen remains undetermined.

Study-wide conclusions, independent of this receptor: Synovial Treg cells shared more CDR3 sequences with iaTreg cells than with other blood Treg cells, and Chao-Jaccard similarity confirmed that synovial Treg cells were more closely related to iaTreg cells. Across patients, iaTreg TCR repertoires were largely private, and these iaTreg repertoires partially overlapped with synovial Teff and blood CPL repertoires. Blood iaTreg cells showed lower TCR diversity than other blood Treg cells, consistent with antigen-driven expansion.

Receptor amplification or capture employed the immunoSEQ multiplex PCR assay. TCRbeta CDR3 sequencing was performed by Adaptive Biotechnologies. The authors processed their data as follows. To assess repertoire similarity, the researchers used the Chao-modified Jaccard index along with median clonotype overlap taken from 200 random subsamples at equal sample size. Similarity analyses used either productive nucleotide sequences or in silico-translated amino acid sequences. Hierarchical clustering with single linkage and t-SNE based on Chao-modified Jaccard distances were applied for the comparison of repertoires. After normalising for sample size, the researchers measured repertoire diversity with the Renyi index across a range of alpha values. TCRdb's version of the immuneACCESS table is confined to in-frame rearrangements and falls short of the full clone set. An unresolved V gene accounts for under half of the shortfall where checked; the remainder is of unknown origin. The V and J calls and clone size were taken over from that table, and D and trimming were inferred from the DNA. The table of this sample itemizes under 10,000 clones. Roughly 0.38% of the sample belongs to the ten largest clones.

The CDR3 holds 12 amino acids from the cysteine to the phenylalanine. This entry has no DNA. CDR1 and CDR2 were assigned from the germline V gene as KGHSH and LQKENI. The TCR was taken from a donor younger than 35 with juvenile idiopathic arthritis. The sample taken for sequencing was Treg cells from blood. In the paper's terms, the cell subset or site label means: remaining (HLA-DR-negative) circulating blood Treg cells. The V and J genes are TRBV18 and TRBJ2-2. CDR3 sequence: CASSRNTGELFF.